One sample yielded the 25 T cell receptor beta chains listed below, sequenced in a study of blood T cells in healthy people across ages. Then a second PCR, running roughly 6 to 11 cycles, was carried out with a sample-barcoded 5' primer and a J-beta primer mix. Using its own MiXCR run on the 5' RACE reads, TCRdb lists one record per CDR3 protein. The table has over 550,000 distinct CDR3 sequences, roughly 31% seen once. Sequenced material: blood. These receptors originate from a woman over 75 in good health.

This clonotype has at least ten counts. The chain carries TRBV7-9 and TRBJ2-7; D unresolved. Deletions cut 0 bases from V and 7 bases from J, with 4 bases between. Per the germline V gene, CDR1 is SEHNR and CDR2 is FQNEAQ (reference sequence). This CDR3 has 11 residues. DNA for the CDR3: TGTGCCAGCAGCTTAGCCTGGGAGCAGTACTTC. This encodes CASSLAWEQYF. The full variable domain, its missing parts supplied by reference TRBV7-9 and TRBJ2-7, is DTGVSQNPRHKITKRGQNVTFRCDPISEHNRLYWYRQTLGQGPEFLTYFQNEAQLEKSRLLSDRFSAERPKGSFSTLEIQRTEQGDSAMYLCASSLAWEQYFGPGTRLTVT.

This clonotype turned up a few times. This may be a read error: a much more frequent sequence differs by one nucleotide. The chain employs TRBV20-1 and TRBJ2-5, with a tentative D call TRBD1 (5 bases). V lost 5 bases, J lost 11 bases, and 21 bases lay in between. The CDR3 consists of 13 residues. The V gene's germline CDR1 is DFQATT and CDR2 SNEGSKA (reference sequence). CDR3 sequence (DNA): TGCAGTGCTGAATTTGGGGCTTACAATGAGCAGTACTTC. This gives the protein CSAEFGAYNEQYF.

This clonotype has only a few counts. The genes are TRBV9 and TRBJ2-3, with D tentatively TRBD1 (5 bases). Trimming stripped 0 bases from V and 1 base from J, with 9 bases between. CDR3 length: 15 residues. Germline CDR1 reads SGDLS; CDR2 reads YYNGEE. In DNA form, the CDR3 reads TGTGCCAGCAGCGTAGCAGGGTTTGGCACAGATACGCAGTATTTT. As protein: CASSVAGFGTDTQYF.

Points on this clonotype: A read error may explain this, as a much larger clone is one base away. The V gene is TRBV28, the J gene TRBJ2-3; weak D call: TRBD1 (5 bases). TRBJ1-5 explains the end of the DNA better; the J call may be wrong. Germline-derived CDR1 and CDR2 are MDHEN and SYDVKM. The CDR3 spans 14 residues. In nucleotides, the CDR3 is TGTGCCAGCAGTTTAAGACGGGGGGTGGATACGCAGCATTTT. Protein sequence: CASSLRRGVDTQHF.

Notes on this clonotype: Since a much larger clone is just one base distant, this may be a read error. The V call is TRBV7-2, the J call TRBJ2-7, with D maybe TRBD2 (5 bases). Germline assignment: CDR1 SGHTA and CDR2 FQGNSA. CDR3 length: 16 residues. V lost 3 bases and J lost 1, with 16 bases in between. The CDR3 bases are TGTGCCAGCAGCTTCCCCGGAGGAGCAGCTTCCTACGAGCAGTACTTC. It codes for CASSFPGGAASYEQYF. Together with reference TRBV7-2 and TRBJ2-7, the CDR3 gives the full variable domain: GAGVSQSPSNKVTEKGKDVELRCDPISGHTALYWYRQSLGQGLEFLIYFQGNSAPDKSGLPSDRFSAERTGGSVSTLTIQRTQQEDSAVYLCASSFPGGAASYEQYFGPGTRLTVT.

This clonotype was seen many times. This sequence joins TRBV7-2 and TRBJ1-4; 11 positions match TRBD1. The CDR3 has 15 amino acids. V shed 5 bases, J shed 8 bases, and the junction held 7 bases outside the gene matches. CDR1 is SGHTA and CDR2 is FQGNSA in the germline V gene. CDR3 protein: CASSPWTGGGEKLFF. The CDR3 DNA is TGTGCCAGCAGCCCATGGACAGGGGGCGGGGAAAAACTGTTTTTT.

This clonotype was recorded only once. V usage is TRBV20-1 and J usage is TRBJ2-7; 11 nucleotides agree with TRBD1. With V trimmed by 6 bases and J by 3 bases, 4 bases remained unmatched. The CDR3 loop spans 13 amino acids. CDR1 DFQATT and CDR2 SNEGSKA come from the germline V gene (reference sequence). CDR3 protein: CSAWDRGFYEQYF. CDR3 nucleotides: TGCAGTGCGTGGGACAGGGGGTTCTACGAGCAGTACTTC.

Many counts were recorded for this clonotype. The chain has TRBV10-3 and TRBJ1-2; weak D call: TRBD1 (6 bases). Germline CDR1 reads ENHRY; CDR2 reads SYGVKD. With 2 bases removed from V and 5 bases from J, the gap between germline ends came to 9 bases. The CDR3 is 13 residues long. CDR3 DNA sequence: TGTGCCATCAGTGAGAACAGGGCGTATGGCTACACCTTC. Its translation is CAISENRAYGYTF.

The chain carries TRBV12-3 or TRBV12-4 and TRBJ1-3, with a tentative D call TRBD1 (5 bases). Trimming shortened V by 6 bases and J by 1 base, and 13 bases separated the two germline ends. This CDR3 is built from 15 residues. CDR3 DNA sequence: TGTGCCAGCAGAAGAACGGGGGGATCTGGAAACACCATATATTTT. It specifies CASRRTGGSGNTIYF.

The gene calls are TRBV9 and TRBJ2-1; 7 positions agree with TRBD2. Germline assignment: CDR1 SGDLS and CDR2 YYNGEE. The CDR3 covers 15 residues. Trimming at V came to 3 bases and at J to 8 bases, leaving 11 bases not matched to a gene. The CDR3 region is CASSAGGGTADEQFF. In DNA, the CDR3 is TGTGCCAGCAGCGCGGGCGGGGGAACGGCGGATGAGCAGTTCTTC.

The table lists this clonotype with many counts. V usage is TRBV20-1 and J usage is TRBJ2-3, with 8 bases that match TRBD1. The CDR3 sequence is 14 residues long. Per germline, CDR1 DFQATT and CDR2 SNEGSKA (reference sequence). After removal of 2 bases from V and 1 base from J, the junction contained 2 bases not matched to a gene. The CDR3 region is CSARTGQGTDTQYF. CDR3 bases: TGCAGTGCTAGAACGGGACAGGGCACAGATACGCAGTATTTT.

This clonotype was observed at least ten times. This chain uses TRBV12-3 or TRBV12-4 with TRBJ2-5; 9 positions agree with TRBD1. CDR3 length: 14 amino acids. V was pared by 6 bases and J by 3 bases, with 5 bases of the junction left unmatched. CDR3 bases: TGTGCCAGCAGGTGGACAGGGGCCGAAGAGACCCAGTACTTC. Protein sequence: CASRWTGAEETQYF.

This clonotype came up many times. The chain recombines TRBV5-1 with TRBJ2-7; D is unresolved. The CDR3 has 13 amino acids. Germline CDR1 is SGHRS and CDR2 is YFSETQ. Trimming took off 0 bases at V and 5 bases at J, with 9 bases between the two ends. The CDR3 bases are TGCGCCAGCAGCTTGGTCAGGTCCAACGAGCAGTACTTC. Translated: CASSLVRSNEQYF. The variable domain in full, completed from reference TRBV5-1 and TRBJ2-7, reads KAGVTQTPRYLIKTRGQQVTLSCSPISGHRSVSWYQQTPGQGLQFLFEYFSETQRNKGNFPGRFSGRQFSNSRSEMNVSTLELGDSALYLCASSLVRSNEQYFGPGTRLTVT.

The CDR3 loop reads CASSWGPTSGGTDTQYF. CDR3 coding DNA: TGCGCCAGCAGCTGGGGTCCAACTAGCGGGGGCACAGATACGCAGTATTTT. The gene calls are TRBV5-1 and TRBJ2-3; 10 bases match TRBD2. Germline-derived CDR1 and CDR2 are SGHRS and YFSETQ. The CDR3 is 17 residues long. V was clipped by 3 bases and J by 1 base; unmatched bases: 8. Filled out from reference TRBV5-1 and TRBJ2-3, the complete variable domain reads KAGVTQTPRYLIKTRGQQVTLSCSPISGHRSVSWYQQTPGQGLQFLFEYFSETQRNKGNFPGRFSGRQFSNSRSEMNVSTLELGDSALYLCASSWGPTSGGTDTQYFGPGTRLTVL.

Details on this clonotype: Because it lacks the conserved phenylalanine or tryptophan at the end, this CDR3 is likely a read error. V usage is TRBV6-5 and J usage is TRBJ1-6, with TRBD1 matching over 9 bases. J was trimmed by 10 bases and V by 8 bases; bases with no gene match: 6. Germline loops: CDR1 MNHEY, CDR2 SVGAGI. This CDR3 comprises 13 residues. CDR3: CASQGQGSSPLHV. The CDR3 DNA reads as TGTGCCAGCCAGGGACAGGGCTCGTCACCCCTCCACGTT.

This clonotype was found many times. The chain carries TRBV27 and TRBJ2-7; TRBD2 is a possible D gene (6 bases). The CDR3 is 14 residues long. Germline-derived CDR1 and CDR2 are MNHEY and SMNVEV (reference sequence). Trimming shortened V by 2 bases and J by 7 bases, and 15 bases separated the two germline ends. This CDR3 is CASSLSKMGREQYF. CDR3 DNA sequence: TGTGCCAGCAGTTTAAGTAAAATGGGGAGGGAGCAGTACTTC.

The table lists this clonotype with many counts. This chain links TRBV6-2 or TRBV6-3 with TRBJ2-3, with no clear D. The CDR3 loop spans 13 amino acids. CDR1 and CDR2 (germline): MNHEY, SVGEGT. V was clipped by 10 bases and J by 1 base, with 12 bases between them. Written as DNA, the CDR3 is TGTGCCACTCTTCGGTCGGGCACAGATACGCAGTATTTT. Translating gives CATLRSGTDTQYF.

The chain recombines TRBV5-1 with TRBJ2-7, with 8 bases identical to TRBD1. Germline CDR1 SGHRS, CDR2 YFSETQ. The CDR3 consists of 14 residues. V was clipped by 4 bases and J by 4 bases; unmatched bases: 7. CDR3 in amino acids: CASSPPGQEYEQYF. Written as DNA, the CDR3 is TGCGCCAGCAGCCCACCGGGACAGGAGTACGAGCAGTACTTC.

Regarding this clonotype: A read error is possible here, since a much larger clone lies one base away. CDR3 loop: CASSADRGSNEQFF. The CDR3 nucleotides are TGTGCCAGCAGCGCGGATAGGGGGAGCAATGAGCAGTTCTTC. This sequence joins TRBV7-6 and TRBJ2-1, with D possibly TRBD1 on 6 matching bases. CDR1 is SGHVS, CDR2 FNYEAQ, per germline. V lost 5 bases and J lost 6, with 14 bases in between. The length of the CDR3 is 14 residues.

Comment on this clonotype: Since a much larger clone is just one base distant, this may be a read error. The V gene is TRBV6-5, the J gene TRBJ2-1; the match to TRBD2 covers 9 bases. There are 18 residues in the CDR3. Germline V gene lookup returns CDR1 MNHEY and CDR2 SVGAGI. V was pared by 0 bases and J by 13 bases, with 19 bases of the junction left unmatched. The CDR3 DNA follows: TGTGCCAGCAGTTACTCGTGGCGATCCGGGACTAGCAAAGAGACCCAGTTCTTC. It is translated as CASSYSWRSGTSKETQFF.

CDR3 sequence: CASSQDSADRGNTIYF. DNA of the CDR3: TGCGCCAGCAGCCAAGATTCCGCGGACAGGGGAAACACCATATATTTT. The rearrangement uses TRBV4-3 and TRBJ1-3; 7 bases map to TRBD1. Germline values: CDR1 LGHNA, CDR2 YSLEER. The CDR3 contains 16 residues. J lost 4 bases, V lost 0 bases, and 6 bases had no gene match.

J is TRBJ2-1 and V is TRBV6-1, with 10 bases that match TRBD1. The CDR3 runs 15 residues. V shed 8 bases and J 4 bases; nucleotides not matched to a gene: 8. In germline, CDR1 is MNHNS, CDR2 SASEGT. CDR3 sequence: CASLMTGGVYNEQFF. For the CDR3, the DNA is TGTGCCAGCCTCATGACAGGGGGCGTTTACAATGAGCAGTTCTTC.

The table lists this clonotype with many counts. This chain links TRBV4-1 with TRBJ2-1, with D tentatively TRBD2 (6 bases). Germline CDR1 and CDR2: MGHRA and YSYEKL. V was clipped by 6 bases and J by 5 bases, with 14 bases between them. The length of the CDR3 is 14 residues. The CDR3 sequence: CASRGQGGNNEQFF. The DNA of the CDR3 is TGCGCCAGCAGGGGGCAGGGAGGAAACAATGAGCAGTTCTTC.

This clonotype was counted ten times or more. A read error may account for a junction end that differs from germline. The chain's CDR3 is CSVKDPGQGLYEQYF. CDR3 nucleotides: TGCAGCGTTAAAGACCCGGGACAGGGACTCTACGAGCAGTACTTC. V gene TRBV29-1 combines with J gene TRBJ2-7, with 9 nucleotides matching TRBD1. The CDR3 spans 15 residues. The germline gives CDR1 SQVTM, CDR2 ANQGSEA.

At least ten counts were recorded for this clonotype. The DNA for the CDR3 is TGTGCCAGCAGTTACTCGGTAGGCCGTACGGTGAACACTGAAGCTTTCTTT. It encodes CASSYSVGRTVNTEAFF. The J gene is TRBJ1-1, the V gene TRBV6-2 or TRBV6-3; D not resolved. This CDR3 contains 17 residues. The V gene's germline CDR1 is MNHEY and CDR2 SVGEGT. Trimming removed 0 bases from V and 0 bases from J, with 14 bases in between.